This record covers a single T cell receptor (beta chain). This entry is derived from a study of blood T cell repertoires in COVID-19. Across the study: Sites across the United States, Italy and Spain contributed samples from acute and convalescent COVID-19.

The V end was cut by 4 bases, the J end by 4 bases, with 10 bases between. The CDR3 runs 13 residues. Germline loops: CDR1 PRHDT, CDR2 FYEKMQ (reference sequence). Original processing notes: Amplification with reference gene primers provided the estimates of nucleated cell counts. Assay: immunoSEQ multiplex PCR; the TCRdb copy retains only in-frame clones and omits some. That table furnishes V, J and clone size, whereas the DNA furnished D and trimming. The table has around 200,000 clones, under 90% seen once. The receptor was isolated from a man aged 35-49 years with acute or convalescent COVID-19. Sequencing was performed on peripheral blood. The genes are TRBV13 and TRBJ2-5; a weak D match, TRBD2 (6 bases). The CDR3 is CASSSRGTETQYF. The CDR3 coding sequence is TGTGCCAGCAGCTCTCGGGGGACAGAGACCCAGTACTTC.